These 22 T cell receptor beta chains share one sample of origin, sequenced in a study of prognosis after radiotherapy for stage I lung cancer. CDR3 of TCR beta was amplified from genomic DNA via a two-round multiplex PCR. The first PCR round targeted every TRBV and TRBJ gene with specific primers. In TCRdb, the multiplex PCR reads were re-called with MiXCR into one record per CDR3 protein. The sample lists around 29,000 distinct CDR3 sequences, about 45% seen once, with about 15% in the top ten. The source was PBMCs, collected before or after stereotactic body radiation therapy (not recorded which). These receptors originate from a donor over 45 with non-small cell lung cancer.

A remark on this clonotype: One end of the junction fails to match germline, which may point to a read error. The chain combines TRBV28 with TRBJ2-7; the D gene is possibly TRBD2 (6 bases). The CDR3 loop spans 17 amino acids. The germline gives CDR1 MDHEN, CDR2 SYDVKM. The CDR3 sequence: CASSLPASWRAGYEQYF. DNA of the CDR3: TGTGCCAGTAGTTTACCGGCTAGCTGGAGGGCCGGGTACGAGCAGTACTTC.

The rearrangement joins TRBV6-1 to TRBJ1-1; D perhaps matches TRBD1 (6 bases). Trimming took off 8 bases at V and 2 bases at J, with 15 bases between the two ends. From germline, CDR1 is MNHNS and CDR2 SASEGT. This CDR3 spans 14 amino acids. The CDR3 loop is CASPKRGINTEAFF. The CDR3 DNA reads TGTGCCAGCCCAAAGAGGGGGATTAACACTGAAGCTTTCTTT.

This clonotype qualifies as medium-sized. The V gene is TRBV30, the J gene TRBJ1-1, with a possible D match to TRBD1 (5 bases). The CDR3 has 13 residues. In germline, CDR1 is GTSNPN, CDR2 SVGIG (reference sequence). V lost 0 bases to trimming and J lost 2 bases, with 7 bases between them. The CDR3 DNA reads TGTGCCTGGAGTGTAGGGGACAACACTGAAGCTTTCTTT. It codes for CAWSVGDNTEAFF.

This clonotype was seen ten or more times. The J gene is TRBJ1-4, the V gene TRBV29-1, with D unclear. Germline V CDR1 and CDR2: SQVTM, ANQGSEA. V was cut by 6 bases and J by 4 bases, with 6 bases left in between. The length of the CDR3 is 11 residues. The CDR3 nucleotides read TGCAGCGTGGGCCTTAATGAAAAACTGTTTTTT. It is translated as CSVGLNEKLFF.

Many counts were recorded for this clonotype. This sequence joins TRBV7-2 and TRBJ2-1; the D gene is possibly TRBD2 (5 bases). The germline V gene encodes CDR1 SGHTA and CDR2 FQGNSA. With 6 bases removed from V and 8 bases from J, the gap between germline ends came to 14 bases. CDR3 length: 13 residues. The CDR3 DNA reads TGTGCCAGCAGGCCTACTAGTTTCGATGAGCAGTTCTTC. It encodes CASRPTSFDEQFF.

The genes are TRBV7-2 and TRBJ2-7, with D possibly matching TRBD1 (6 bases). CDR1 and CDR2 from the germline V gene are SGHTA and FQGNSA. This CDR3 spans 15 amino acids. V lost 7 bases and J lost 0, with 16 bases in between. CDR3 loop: CASKRYRDISYEQYF. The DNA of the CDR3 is TGTGCCAGCAAGCGATACCGGGACATCTCCTACGAGCAGTACTTC. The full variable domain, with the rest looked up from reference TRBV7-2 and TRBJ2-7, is GAGVSQSPSNKVTEKGKDVELRCDPISGHTALYWYRQSLGQGLEFLIYFQGNSAPDKSGLPSDRFSAERTGGSVSTLTIQRTQQEDSAVYLCASKRYRDISYEQYFGPGTRLTVT.

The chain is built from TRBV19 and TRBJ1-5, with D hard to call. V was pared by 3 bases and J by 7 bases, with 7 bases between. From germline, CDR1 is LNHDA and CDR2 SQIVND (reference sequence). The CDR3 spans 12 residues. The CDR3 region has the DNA TGTGCCAGTAGTATCGCCGGACAGCCCCAGCATTTT. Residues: CASSIAGQPQHF.

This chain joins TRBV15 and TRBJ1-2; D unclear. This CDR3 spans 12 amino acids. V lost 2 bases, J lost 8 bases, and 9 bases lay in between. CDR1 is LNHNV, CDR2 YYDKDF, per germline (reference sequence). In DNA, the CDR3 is TGTGCCACCAGCAGATCAGAACAGGGCTACACCTTC. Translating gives CATSRSEQGYTF.

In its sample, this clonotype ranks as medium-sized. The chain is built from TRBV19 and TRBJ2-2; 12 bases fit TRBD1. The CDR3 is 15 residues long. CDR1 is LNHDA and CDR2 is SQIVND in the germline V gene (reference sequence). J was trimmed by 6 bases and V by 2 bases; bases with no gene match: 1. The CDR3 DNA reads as TGTGCCAGTAGTATAAGGGACAGGGGGCCCGGGGAGCTGTTTTTT. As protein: CASSIRDRGPGELFF.

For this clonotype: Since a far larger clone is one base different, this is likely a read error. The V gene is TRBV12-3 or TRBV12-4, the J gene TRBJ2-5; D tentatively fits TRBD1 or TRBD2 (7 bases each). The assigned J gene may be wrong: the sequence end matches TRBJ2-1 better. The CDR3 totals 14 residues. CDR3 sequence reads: CASGQGGSYNDQFF. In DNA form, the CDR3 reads TGTGCCAGCGGGCAGGGGGGGTCCTACAATGATCAGTTCTTC.

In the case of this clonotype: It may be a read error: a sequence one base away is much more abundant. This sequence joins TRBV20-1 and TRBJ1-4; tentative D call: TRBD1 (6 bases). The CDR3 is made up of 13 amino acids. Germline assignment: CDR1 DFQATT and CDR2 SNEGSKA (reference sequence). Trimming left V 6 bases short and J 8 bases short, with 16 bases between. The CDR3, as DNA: TGCAGTGCGTTGGGACATGGATACGAAAAACTGTTTTTT. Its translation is CSALGHGYEKLFF.

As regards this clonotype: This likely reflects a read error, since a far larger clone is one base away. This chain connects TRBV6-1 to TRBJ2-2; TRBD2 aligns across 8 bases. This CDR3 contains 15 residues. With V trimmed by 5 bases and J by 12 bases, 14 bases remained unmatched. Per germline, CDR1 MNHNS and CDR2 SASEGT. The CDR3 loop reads CASSQGLGYTWKLFF. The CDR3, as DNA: TGTGCCAGCAGTCAGGGACTAGGGTACACCTGGAAGCTGTTTTTT.

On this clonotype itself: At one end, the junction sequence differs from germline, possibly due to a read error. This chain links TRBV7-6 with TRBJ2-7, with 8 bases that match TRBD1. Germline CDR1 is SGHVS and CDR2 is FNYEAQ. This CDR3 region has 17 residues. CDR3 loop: CASSLVGTGVVEDDQYF. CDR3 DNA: TGTGCCAGCAGCTTAGTGGGGACAGGCGTTGTTGAGGACGATCAGTACTTC.

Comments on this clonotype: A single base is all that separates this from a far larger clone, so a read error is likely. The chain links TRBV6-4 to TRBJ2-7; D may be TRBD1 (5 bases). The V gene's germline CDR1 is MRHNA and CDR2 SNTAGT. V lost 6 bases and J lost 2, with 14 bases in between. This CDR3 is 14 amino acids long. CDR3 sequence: CASSDSVGAYEQYF. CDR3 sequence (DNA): TGTGCCAGCAGCGACAGTGTTGGCGCCTACGAGCAGTACTTC.

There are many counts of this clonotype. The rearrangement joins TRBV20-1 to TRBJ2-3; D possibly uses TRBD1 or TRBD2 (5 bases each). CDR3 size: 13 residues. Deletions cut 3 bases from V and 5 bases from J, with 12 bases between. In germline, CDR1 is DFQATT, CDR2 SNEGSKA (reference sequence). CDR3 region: CSARSLRGDTQYF. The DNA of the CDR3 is TGCAGTGCTAGGTCCCTGAGGGGAGATACGCAGTATTTT.

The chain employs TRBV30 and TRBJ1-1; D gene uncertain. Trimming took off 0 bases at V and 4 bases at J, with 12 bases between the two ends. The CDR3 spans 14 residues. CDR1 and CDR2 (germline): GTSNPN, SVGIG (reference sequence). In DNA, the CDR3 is TGTGCCTGGAGTGTGAGGTGCATTGGCACTGAAGCTTTCTTT. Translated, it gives CAWSVRCIGTEAFF.

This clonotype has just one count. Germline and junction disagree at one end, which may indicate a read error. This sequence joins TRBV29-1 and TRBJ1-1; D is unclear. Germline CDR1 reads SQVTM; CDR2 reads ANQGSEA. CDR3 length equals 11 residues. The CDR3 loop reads CSVVVGTEAFF. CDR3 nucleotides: TGCAGCGTTGTGGTGGGCACTGAAGCTTTTTTT.

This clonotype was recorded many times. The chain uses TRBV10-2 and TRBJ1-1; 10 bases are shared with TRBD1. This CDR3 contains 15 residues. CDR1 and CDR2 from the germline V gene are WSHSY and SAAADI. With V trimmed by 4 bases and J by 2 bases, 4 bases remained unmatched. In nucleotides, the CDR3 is TGCGCCAGCAGTGTCGCGACAGGGGGCAACACTGAAGCTTTCTTT. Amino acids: CASSVATGGNTEAFF.

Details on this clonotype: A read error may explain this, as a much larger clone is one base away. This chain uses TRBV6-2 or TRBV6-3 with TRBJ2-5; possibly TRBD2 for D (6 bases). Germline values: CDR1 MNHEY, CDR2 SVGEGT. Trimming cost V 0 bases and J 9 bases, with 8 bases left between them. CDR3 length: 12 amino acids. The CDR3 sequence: CASSYSGEAQYF. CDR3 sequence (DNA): TGTGCCAGCAGTTACTCTGGGGAGGCCCAGTACTTC.

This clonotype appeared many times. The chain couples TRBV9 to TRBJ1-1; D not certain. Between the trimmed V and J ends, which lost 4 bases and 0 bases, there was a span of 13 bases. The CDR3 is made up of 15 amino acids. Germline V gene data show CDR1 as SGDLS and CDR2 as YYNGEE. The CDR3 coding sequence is TGTGCCAGCAGCCCGAGGCCGTTTATGAACACTGAAGCTTTCTTT. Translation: CASSPRPFMNTEAFF.

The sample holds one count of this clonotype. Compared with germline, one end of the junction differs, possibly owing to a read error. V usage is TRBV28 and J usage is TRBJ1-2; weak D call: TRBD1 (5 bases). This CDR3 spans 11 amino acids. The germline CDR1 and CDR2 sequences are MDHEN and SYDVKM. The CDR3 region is CANSGGVGYTF. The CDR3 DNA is TGTGCCAACAGTGGGGGAGTGGGCTACACCTTC.

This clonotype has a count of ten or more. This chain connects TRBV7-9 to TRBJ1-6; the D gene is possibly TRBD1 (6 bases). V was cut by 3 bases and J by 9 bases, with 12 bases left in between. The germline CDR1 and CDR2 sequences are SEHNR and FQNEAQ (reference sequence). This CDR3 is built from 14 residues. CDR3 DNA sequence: TGTGCCAGCAGCTTCGAGGGGGTAGGTTCACCCCTCCACTTT. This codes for CASSFEGVGSPLHF.